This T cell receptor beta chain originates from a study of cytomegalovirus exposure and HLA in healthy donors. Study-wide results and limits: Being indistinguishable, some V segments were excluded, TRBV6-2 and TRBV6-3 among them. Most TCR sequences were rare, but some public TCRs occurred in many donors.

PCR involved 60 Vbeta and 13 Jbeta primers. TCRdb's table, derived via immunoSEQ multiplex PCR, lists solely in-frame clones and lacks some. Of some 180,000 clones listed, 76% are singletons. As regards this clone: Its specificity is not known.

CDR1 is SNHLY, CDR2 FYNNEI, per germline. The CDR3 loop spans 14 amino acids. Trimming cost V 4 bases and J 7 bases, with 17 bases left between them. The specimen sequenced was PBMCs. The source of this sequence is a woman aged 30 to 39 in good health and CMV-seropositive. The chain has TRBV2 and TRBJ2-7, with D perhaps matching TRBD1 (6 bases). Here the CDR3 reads CASSGQGTAEEQYF. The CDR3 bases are TGTGCCAGCAGTGGGCAGGGGACGGCTGAAGAGCAGTACTTC.